One and the same sample provided the 23 T cell receptor beta chains below, sequenced in a study of blood T cell repertoires in COVID-19. The protocol was immunoSEQ multiplex PCR, while the TCRdb copy is restricted to in-frame clones and leaves out a portion. The data contain some 130,000 clones, around four fifths of them singletons. The material sequenced was peripheral blood. The origin of the receptors is a man between 60 and 75 years old who had recovered from COVID-19.

This clone was counted between two and nine times. This chain uses TRBV24-1 with TRBJ1-5, with no clear D. Germline lookup yields CDR1 KGHDR and CDR2 SFDVKD. V shed 5 bases and J shed 9 bases, with 10 bases lying between them. The CDR3 is 12 residues long. The CDR3 bases are TGTGCCACCAGTGTCGAGGTTGGGCCCCAGCATTTT. This codes for CATSVEVGPQHF.

The chain has TRBV28 and TRBJ1-5, with TRBD1 identical over 10 bases. Germline V gene sequence: CDR1 MDHEN, CDR2 SYDVKM. This CDR3 spans 15 amino acids. Trimming at V came to 6 bases and at J to 2 bases, leaving 4 bases not matched to a gene. In nucleotides, the CDR3 is TGTGCCAGCAGGGGACAGGGGAGTGGCAATCAGCCCCAGCATTTT. Protein product: CASRGQGSGNQPQHF.

The rearrangement joins TRBV7-3 to TRBJ2-3, with 9 bases fitting TRBD2. CDR3 size: 15 residues. Germline V CDR1 and CDR2: SGHTA, FQGTGA. The V gene end was trimmed by 2 bases and the J gene end by 3 bases; junction bases not matched to a gene: 3. CDR3 DNA sequence: TGTGCCAGCAGCTTAGGGACTAGCTTGACAGATACGCAGTATTTT. It translates to CASSLGTSLTDTQYF.

This chain links TRBV6-5 with TRBJ2-1, with TRBD2 as a possible D gene (5 bases). Germline CDR1 MNHEY, CDR2 SVGAGI. The V and J ends lost 6 bases and 4 bases respectively, with 10 bases between them. The CDR3 contains 13 residues. CDR3 sequence: CASSRDPYNEQFF. CDR3 coding DNA: TGTGCCAGCAGCCGGGATCCTTACAATGAGCAGTTCTTC.

This clone came up once. The V call is TRBV4-3, the J call TRBJ2-3; D may be TRBD2 (6 bases). Trimming removed 3 bases at V and 6 bases at J, with 22 bases between. Germline CDR1 LGHNA, CDR2 YSLEER. CDR3 size: 17 residues. The CDR3 loop is CASSHSSRKRAWDTQYF. CDR3 sequence (DNA): TGCGCCAGCAGCCACTCCTCGAGGAAGCGGGCCTGGGATACGCAGTATTTT.

The chain is built from TRBV28 and TRBJ2-2; 9 bases are a match to TRBD2. V lost 2 bases to trimming and J lost 0 bases; unmatched junction nucleotides: 13. The CDR3 consists of 20 residues. Germline CDR1 is MDHEN and CDR2 is SYDVKM. CDR3 in amino acids: CASSLLGGGASGTNTGELFF. The CDR3 nucleotides read TGTGCCAGCAGTTTACTTGGAGGGGGAGCTAGCGGGACGAACACCGGGGAGCTGTTTTTT.

The chain links TRBV7-2 to TRBJ2-2; TRBD2 might be the D (6 bases). CDR3 length: 16 residues. Germline V gives CDR1 SGHTA, CDR2 FQGNSA. V lost 2 bases, J lost 4 bases, and 14 bases lay in between. CDR3 region: CASSLYSGGGTGELFF. As DNA, the CDR3 is TGTGCCAGCAGCTTATACTCTGGGGGAGGCACCGGGGAGCTGTTTTTT.

This chain joins TRBV19 and TRBJ2-7; TRBD1 matches at 9 bases. Germline CDR1 and CDR2: LNHDA and SQIVND (reference sequence). Trimming removed 4 bases from V and 6 bases from J; junction bases left unmatched: 10. The CDR3 consists of 15 residues. Here the CDR3 reads CASSNAGTGFREQYF. For the CDR3, the DNA is TGTGCCAGTAGTAACGCCGGGACAGGGTTTCGCGAGCAGTACTTC.

CDR3 sequence: CASSQTHGQNGEQYF. The CDR3 DNA follows: TGTGCCAGCAGCCAAACCCACGGACAAAACGGGGAGCAGTACTTC. The chain employs TRBV4-2 and TRBJ2-7, with D possibly TRBD1 on 5 matching bases. Between the trimmed V and J ends, which lost 2 bases and 7 bases, there was a span of 18 bases. CDR1 is LGHNA, CDR2 YNFKEQ, per germline. This CDR3 contains 15 residues.

The rearrangement links TRBV7-9 to TRBJ2-7; 8 bases match TRBD1. With V trimmed by 0 bases and J by 3 bases, 10 bases remained unmatched. The CDR3 runs to 17 residues. Per germline, CDR1 SEHNR and CDR2 FQNEAQ (reference sequence). The CDR3 coding sequence is TGTGCCAGCAGCTTAGCGGGTGGCAGGGGGCCAAACTACGAGCAGTACTTC. Encoded protein: CASSLAGGRGPNYEQYF.

The chain is built from TRBV28 and TRBJ2-3; TRBD2 matches at 11 bases. CDR1 and CDR2 from the germline V gene are MDHEN and SYDVKM. The CDR3 covers 16 residues. After removal of 6 bases from V and 4 bases from J, the junction contained 9 bases not matched to a gene. CDR3: CASSTTSGGTPDTQYF. The DNA for the CDR3 is TGTGCCAGCAGCACAACTAGCGGGGGAACACCAGATACGCAGTATTTT.

V gene TRBV6-5 combines with J gene TRBJ2-5; 7 bases align to TRBD1. This CDR3 comprises 13 residues. V lost 6 bases, J lost 1 base, and 2 bases stayed unmatched. In germline, CDR1 is MNHEY, CDR2 SVGAGI. The CDR3 protein is CASRGQIQETQYF. The DNA of the CDR3 is TGTGCCAGCAGGGGACAGATCCAAGAGACCCAGTACTTC.

The CDR3 here is CASSLEHLSRYNEQFF. CDR3 nucleotide sequence: TGTGCCAGCAGTTTGGAGCACCTCAGCAGATACAATGAGCAGTTCTTC. This chain uses TRBV27 with TRBJ2-1; D ambiguous. V lost 3 bases to trimming and J lost 4 bases, with 16 bases between them. This CDR3 is 16 amino acids long. CDR1 and CDR2 (germline): MNHEY, SMNVEV (reference sequence).

The V and J genes are TRBV11-2 and TRBJ2-5; 11 nucleotides align to TRBD2. The CDR3 spans 14 residues. In germline, CDR1 is SGHAT, CDR2 FQNNGV. The trim removed 5 bases at V and 4 bases at J, leaving 3 bases unmatched. CDR3 nucleotides: TGTGCCAGCAGCGCACTAGCGGGGGTAGAGACCCAGTACTTC. This gives the protein CASSALAGVETQYF.

V gene TRBV6-5 combines with J gene TRBJ2-7; 11 positions agree with TRBD1. V shed 6 bases and J 6 bases; nucleotides not matched to a gene: 4. The CDR3 contains 13 residues. The germline V gene has CDR1 MNHEY and CDR2 SVGAGI. The CDR3 sequence: CASSRDRGSEQYF. CDR3 sequence (DNA): TGTGCCAGCAGCCGGGACAGGGGGTCCGAGCAGTACTTC.

This clone turned up a few times. The J gene is TRBJ1-6, the V gene TRBV7-9, with 8 bases matching TRBD1. The ends lost 5 bases at V and 10 bases at J; junction bases unmatched: 7. CDR3 length: 14 amino acids. In germline, CDR1 is SEHNR, CDR2 FQNEAQ (reference sequence). The chain's CDR3 is CASSGPGQESPLHF. As DNA, the CDR3 is TGTGCCAGCAGCGGTCCGGGACAGGAATCACCCCTCCACTTT.

A word on this clone: This same CDR3 is encoded by further DNA sequences in the sample. The CDR3 DNA reads as TGTGCCAGCAGCCCGGACAGAGCTAACTATGGCTACACCTTC. Translating it yields CASSPDRANYGYTF. V is TRBV14 and J is TRBJ1-2; D may be TRBD1 (6 bases). V lost 4 bases, J lost 0 bases, and 9 bases lay in between. The germline V gene has CDR1 SGHDN and CDR2 FVKESK. The CDR3 totals 14 residues.

The chain uses TRBV24-1 and TRBJ2-5, with 9 bases identical to TRBD2. Germline lookup yields CDR1 KGHDR and CDR2 SFDVKD. The CDR3 runs 15 residues. J gave up 1 base and V 5 bases, and 4 bases lay outside the gene matches. CDR3 sequence (DNA): TGTGCCACCAGTGTGGCGGGGGGGCCCCAAGAGACCCAGTACTTC. It encodes CATSVAGGPQETQYF.

Here the CDR3 reads CASGWAISTDTQYF. The CDR3 DNA is TGTGCCAGCGGTTGGGCCATCAGCACAGATACGCAGTATTTT. The V and J genes are TRBV6-5 and TRBJ2-3; D not certain. This CDR3 region has 14 residues. Germline V gene data show CDR1 as MNHEY and CDR2 as SVGAGI. V dropped 8 bases and J dropped 0 bases, with 12 bases sitting between them.

The rearrangement links TRBV9 to TRBJ2-6; D is ambiguous. Per germline, CDR1 SGDLS and CDR2 YYNGEE. V was clipped by 0 bases and J by 2 bases, with 15 bases between them. This CDR3 region has 18 residues. The CDR3 bases are TGTGCCAGCAGCGTAGCTACGGGTTTAAGCGCTGGGGCCAACGTCCTGACTTTC. Its protein product is CASSVATGLSAGANVLTF.

This clone is labeled medium-sized. The chain carries TRBV5-1 and TRBJ1-6; D not certain. The CDR3 is 15 residues long. V dropped 4 bases and J dropped 7 bases, with 15 bases sitting between them. Germline lookup yields CDR1 SGHRS and CDR2 YFSETQ. The CDR3 coding sequence is TGCGCCAGCAGCCCCCAAGCGGGCAGCAATTCACCCCTCCACTTT. As protein: CASSPQAGSNSPLHF.

This clone was seen a single time. The chain recombines TRBV28 with TRBJ1-2; TRBD1 matches at 9 bases. The V gene's germline CDR1 is MDHEN and CDR2 SYDVKM. The V segment lost 1 base and the J segment 6 bases; nucleotides outside the gene matches: 6. The CDR3 runs to 15 residues. CDR3 amino acids: CASSLYPDRGHGYTF. The CDR3 DNA follows: TGTGCCAGCAGTTTATACCCGGACAGGGGCCATGGCTACACCTTC.

J is TRBJ2-1 and V is TRBV25-1, with TRBD1 as a possible D gene (6 bases). Germline-derived CDR1 and CDR2 are MGHDK and SYGVNS. The CDR3 consists of 15 residues. V lost 4 bases, J lost 0 bases, and 10 bases lay in between. The CDR3 sequence is CASSADRSSYNEQFF. The CDR3, as DNA: TGTGCCAGCAGTGCCGACAGGAGCTCCTACAATGAGCAGTTCTTC.